This TCR beta chain emerged from a study of cytomegalovirus exposure and HLA in healthy donors (dated 2017 in TCRdb). At the level of the whole study: An earlier analysis of several hundred of the donors reported approximately 290 Gb of sequence data and some 100 million unique TCR beta sequences from roughly 200 million T cells. About 280 gigabases of sequencing data and 80 million or so unique TCR sequences were included in an early release covering 550 to 650 HLA-typed donors. The genetic ancestry cluster associated with self-reported Caucasian donors included 70% to 85% of the roughly 400 genotyped donors. The study aimed to test whether cataloging public T cell receptors could reveal signatures of past pathogen exposure. Using immunosequencing, the study profiled T cell repertoires from 550 to 750 subjects and related those repertoires to cytomegalovirus serostatus. In addition to the first cohort of 650 to 750 subjects, a separate validation cohort of 120 different subjects was used. To predict cytomegalovirus infection status, the study combined high-throughput TCR immunosequencing, statistical association of individual TCRs with disease status, and machine learning. In a later analysis, previously published TCR beta repertoires from fewer than 750 donors were re-analyzed and high-resolution HLA genotyping was added so that TCR occurrence patterns could be studied. In the later analysis, no new phenotypic data were used to find candidate immune exposures; instead, reliance was placed on TCR beta sequences and their occurrence across donors. To decide whether each TCR beta V gene segment behaved as functional or pseudogenic, an earlier analysis of some 600 of the donors relied on high-throughput TCR beta sequencing. Alongside the repertoire data, information on donor age, sex, ethnicity and CMV serostatus was compiled. Genome-wide SNP genotypes for about three fifths of the roughly 670 donors were used in a later genetic analysis, which treated that subset as a discovery cohort. All discovery cohort repertoires had been generated using a single sequencing platform. HLA typing covered class I and class II loci at four-digit resolution. The number of typed donors differed by locus: roughly 620-640 for A, B, C, DRB1 and DQB1; roughly 510 for DQA1; some 590 for DPA1; and about 470 for DPB1. Because of strong linkage in the cohort, roughly 5 DR-DQ haplotypes were treated as single units for association and clustering. Among some 410 genotyped donors of the cohort, an average of approximately 250,000 unique TCR beta nucleotide sequences were sequenced per donor, roughly 18% of them non-productive.

Findings and caveats that apply to the study as a whole: A later analysis found that HLA-associated TCR beta chains were more clonally expanded and had lower generation probabilities than equally common non-associated chains. Several of the top co-occurrence clusters appeared to be linked to parvovirus B19, influenza, CMV and Epstein-Barr virus, according to a later analysis. This cohort had only TCR beta chains sequenced, and the lack of alpha or paired-chain data limited which features could be detected. Some IMGT-functional V segments, including TRBV6-2 and TRBV6-3, could not be told apart with the 87-base-pair reads, so those segments were excluded. Most TCR sequences were observed very rarely across donors, whereas some public TCRs were present in many individuals. Because HLA typing was unavailable for some donors at each locus, only the typed subset was used in association tests. In a later analysis, TCR association rates were found to vary across HLA loci, with the most associated TCRs seen for DRB1 alleles and the fewest for HLA-C alleles. In vitro tests confirmed that three of the cytomegalovirus-associated TCR beta chains recognize cytomegalovirus antigens. At a false discovery rate of 0.05, a later analysis linked under 20,000 TCR beta sequences to specific HLA alleles. Correlated functional status among segregating V segments might reflect linkage disequilibrium, but an unknown experimental factor could not be ruled out. Some 16 rarely observed V segments, including chromosome 9 orphons, were excluded from the earlier analysis of a few hundred of the donors because counts were too low. The classifier was reported to diagnose cytomegalovirus status with high specificity and sensitivity in both the original and validation cohorts. A further reported finding was that TCR beta sequences accurately predicted the HLA-A and HLA-B alleles for most subjects in the first cohort. Roughly uniform sequencing depth across donors was assumed in presence/absence analyses, although this assumption may not hold. An earlier analysis of around 500 of the donors showed that most TCR beta V segments appeared in productive rearrangements either about 87% or about 30% of the time, which broadly matched IMGT annotations. The only immune exposure information available for the cohort was CMV serostatus. A later genetic analysis reported fewer N-insertions in productive TCRs among donors in an Asian-associated ancestry cluster than the 666-donor mean. The authors suggested that the approach could potentially be extended to other disease states and immunological phenotypes. A group of highly shared sequence variants was considered likely to be a technical artifact of the sequencing pipeline. Assigning TCR associations to individual alleles was difficult when HLA alleles, especially DR and DQ, strongly co-occurred. The study gave a list of 150 to 200 TCR beta chains associated with cytomegalovirus. An association between a missense DCLRE1C variant and V-gene and J-gene trimming of TCR beta chains was found in a later genetic analysis and replicated in an independent cohort. Most CMV-associated TCR beta chains appeared to be HLA-restricted in a later analysis, and the HLA associations seemed to be driven largely by CMV exposure.

In total, more than 500 healthy bone marrow donors made up the cohort. All cohort members were sampled while nominally healthy, although unrecorded immune exposures were likely present. The donor was CMV seropositive and belonged to the group of around 300 seropositive cohort members. A peripheral blood sample was collected from each donor, and TCR beta sequencing was performed on peripheral blood mononuclear cells. Genomic DNA was extracted from the blood cell samples with the Qiagen DNeasy Blood Extraction Kit. CDR1 and CDR2, per the germline V gene, are SNHLY and FYNNEI. Here V drops 2 bases and J drops 3 bases, and the junction holds 0 bases not matched to any gene. From cysteine to phenylalanine, the CDR3 is 13 amino acids long. The CDR3 DNA has 39 bases and is translated from base 1. About this clone: What this receptor recognizes is not known. Base-call qualities are not available, and no considerably larger clone is one nucleotide away. Different DNA sequences within this sample yield the same CDR3.

Library prep was done by the immunoSEQ multiplex PCR assay. A mixture of 60 forward primers for TCR Vbeta segments and 13 reverse primers for TCR Jbeta segments was used in the multiplex PCR. The CDR3 region of rearranged TCR beta genes was amplified from genomic DNA by a multiplex PCR assay. On the Illumina HiSeq System, the amplified TCR beta libraries were sequenced as 87-base-pair reads. The source study handled its data this way. A later analysis counted some 80 million unique TCR beta chains across the roughly 700 repertoires, and some 11 million of these chains were shared by at least two donors. To remove PCR and sequencing errors, raw reads were error-corrected and collapsed into unique sequences using a nearest-neighbor algorithm that merged closely related sequences. CDR3 sequences were aligned to IMGT reference sequences to assign V, D and J gene segments. For a sequence to be retained, at least a six-nucleotide match to both a V gene segment and a J gene segment was required. Rearrangements were classified as productive when the CDR3 lacked stop codons and remained in frame with V and J, and all other rearrangements were classified as non-productive. Following IMGT convention, CDR3 was defined as the stretch from the second conserved V-encoded cysteine to the conserved J-encoded phenylalanine. In an earlier analysis of around 540 of the donors, sequences lacking an unambiguous match to a single V gene segment were excluded. An earlier analysis of fewer than 650 of the donors classified V segments as functional when productive rearrangements were above 56.7% and as segregating when the standard deviation between donors was above 5%. To diagnose cytomegalovirus status from the catalog of TCR beta chain sequences, a statistical classification framework was built. V and J gene assignment, in a later analysis, came from comparing TCR nucleotide sequences with IMGT/GENE-DB human TR gene sequences. In a later analysis, CDR3 sequences and most-parsimonious VDJ recombination scenarios were assigned using the TCRdist pipeline. In a later analysis, each TCR beta chain was defined by its CDR3 amino acid sequence together with its V-gene family, and reads lacking a unique V-gene family were excluded. In a later analysis, around 600 highly shared, low-generation-probability nucleotide sequences were removed to address suspected cross-contamination and a sequencing artifact. In a later analysis, a clonal expansion index for each public chain was calculated from normalized within-repertoire ranks of inferred template counts. Generation probabilities in a later analysis came from a VDJ recombination model fitted to out-of-frame rearrangements, and those results were checked against IGoR. In a later analysis, TCR-TCR, TCR-HLA and TCR-CMV co-occurrence was scored with hypergeometric tests, and a repertoire-size bias correction was applied to TCR pairs. A later analysis estimated false discovery rates by permuting HLA or CMV assignments 20 times. In a later analysis, co-occurring TCRs were grouped using DBSCAN, with TCRdist sequence similarity added in when clustering inside HLA-allele-positive subsets. Repertoires with fewer than 30,000 or more than 120,000 public chains were left out of co-occurrence clustering, as were about 5 repertoires with anomalous nucleotide sharing. TCRdb retrieved this table from immuneACCESS and kept in-frame rearrangements only. Not all clones are present; in checked studies, unresolved V genes account for under half, and no reason is known for the remainder. V, J and clone size are those of that table, while D and trimming were read from the DNA. Present in this sample are around 170,000 clones, just under 80% of which were seen just once. Around 7% of the sample goes to the ten largest clones.

The clonotype comes from a woman between 35 and 50 years old in good health and CMV-seropositive. Material for sequencing was PBMCs. The chain joins TRBV2 to TRBJ1-2, with 7 central nucleotides matching TRBD1. The DNA sequence is TGTGCCAGCAGTGAAACAGGGGACTATGGCTACACCTTC. Translated, it gives CASSETGDYGYTF.